This TCR beta chain was identified during a study of cytomegalovirus exposure and HLA in healthy donors. This clone has just a few counts. Germline values: CDR1 SGHAT, CDR2 FQNNGV. V shed 2 bases, J shed 2 bases, and the junction held 4 bases outside the gene matches. CDR3 length: 17 amino acids. PCR used 60 Vbeta primers and 13 Jbeta primers. Clones were sequenced by immunoSEQ multiplex PCR, and TCRdb holds only the in-frame ones, with some missing. The profile shows 150,000 to 200,000 clones, 80% to 85% of them singletons. This TCR came from a woman aged 18 to 35 in good health and CMV-seronegative. The sample comprised PBMCs. The chain links TRBV11-2 to TRBJ2-7, with 15 nucleotides matching TRBD2. The CDR3 sequence is CASSLIRTSGGAYEQYF. For the CDR3, the DNA is TGTGCCAGCAGCTTAATCCGGACTAGCGGGGGGGCCTACGAGCAGTACTTC.